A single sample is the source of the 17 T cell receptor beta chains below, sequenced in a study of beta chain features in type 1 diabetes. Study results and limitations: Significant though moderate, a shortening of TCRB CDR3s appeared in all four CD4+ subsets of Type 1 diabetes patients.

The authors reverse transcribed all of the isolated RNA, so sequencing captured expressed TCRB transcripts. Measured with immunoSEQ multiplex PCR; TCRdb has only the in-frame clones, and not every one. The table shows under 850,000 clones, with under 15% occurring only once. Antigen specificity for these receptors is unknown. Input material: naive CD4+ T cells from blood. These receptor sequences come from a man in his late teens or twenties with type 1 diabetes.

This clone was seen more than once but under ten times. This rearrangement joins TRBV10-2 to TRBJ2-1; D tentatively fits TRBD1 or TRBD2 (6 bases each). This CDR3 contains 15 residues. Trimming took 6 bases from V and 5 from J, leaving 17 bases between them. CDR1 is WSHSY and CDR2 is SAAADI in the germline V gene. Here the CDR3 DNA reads TGCGCCAGCAGGGGGGCACAGGGCGGGGACAATGAGCAGTTCTTC. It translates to CASRGAQGGDNEQFF.

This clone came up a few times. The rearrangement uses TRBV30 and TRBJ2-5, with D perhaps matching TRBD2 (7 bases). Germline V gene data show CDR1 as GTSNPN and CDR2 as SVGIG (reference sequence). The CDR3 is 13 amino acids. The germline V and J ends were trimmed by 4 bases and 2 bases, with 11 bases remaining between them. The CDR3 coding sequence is TGTGCCTGGAATGCGGGGGCGCAAGAGACCCAGTACTTC. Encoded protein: CAWNAGAQETQYF.

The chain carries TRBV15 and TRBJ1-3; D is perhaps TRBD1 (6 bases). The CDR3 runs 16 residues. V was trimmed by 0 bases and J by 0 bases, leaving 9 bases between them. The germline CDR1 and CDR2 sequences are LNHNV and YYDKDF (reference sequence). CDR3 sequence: CATSREDSHSGNTIYF. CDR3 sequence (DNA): TGTGCCACCAGCAGAGAGGACAGCCACTCTGGAAACACCATATATTTT. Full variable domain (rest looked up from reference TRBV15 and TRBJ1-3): DAMVIQNPRYQVTQFGKPVTLSCSQTLNHNVMYWYQQKSSQAPKLLFHYYDKDFNNEADTPDNFQSRRPNTSFCFLDIRSPGLGDTAMYLCATSREDSHSGNTIYFGEGSWLTVV.

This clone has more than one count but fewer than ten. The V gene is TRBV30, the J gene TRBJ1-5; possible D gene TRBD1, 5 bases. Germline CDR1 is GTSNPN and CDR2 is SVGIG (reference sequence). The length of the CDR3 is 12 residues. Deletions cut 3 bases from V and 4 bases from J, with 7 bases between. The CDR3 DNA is TGTGCCTGGAGGGGGGTAAATCAGCCCCAGCATTTT. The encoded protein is CAWRGVNQPQHF.

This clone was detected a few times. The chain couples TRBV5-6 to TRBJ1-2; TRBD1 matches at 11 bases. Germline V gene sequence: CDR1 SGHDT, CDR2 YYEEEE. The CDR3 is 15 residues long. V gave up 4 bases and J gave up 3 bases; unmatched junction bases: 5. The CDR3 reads CASSPRTGGYYGYTF. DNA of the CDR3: TGTGCCAGCAGCCCTCGGACAGGGGGCTACTATGGCTACACCTTC. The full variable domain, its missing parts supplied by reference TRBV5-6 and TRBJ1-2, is DAGVTQSPTHLIKTRGQQVTLRCSPKSGHDTVSWYQQALGQGPQFIFQYYEEEERQRGNFPDRFSGHQFPNYSSELNVNALLLGDSALYLCASSPRTGGYYGYTFGSGTRLTVV.

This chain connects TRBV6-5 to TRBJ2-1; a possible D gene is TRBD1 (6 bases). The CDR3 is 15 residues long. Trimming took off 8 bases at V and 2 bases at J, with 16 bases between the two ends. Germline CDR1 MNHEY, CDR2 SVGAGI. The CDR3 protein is CASVASGAPYNEQFF. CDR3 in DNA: TGTGCCAGCGTAGCCTCAGGGGCCCCCTACAATGAGCAGTTCTTC.

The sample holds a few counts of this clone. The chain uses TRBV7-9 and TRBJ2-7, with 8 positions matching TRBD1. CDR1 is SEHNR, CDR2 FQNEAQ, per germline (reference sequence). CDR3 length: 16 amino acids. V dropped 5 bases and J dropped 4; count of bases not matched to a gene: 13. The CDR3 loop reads CASSLLPRTGKYEQYF. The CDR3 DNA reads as TGTGCCAGCAGCCTGTTACCTCGGACAGGGAAATACGAGCAGTACTTC.

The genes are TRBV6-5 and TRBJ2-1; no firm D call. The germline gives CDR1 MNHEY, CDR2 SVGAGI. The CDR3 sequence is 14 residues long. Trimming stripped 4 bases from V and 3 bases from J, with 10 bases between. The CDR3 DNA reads TGTGCCAGCAGTTCCCAGGAGATCTACAATGAGCAGTTCTTC. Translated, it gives CASSSQEIYNEQFF.

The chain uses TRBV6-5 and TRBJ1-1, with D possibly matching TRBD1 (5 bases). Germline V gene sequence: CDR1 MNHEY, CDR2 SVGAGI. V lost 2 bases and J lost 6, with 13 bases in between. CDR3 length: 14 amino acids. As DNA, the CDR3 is TGTGCCAGCAGTTACCTTCAGGGAAACTCTGAAGCTTTCTTT. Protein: CASSYLQGNSEAFF.

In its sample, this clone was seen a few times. The CDR3: CASSSGAGNEKLFF. CDR3 nucleotide sequence: TGTGCCAGCAGCTCAGGGGCAGGAAATGAAAAACTGTTTTTT. The chain couples TRBV7-8 to TRBJ1-4, with D perhaps matching TRBD1 (6 bases). Germline-derived CDR1 and CDR2 are SGHVS and FQNEAQ. This CDR3 spans 14 amino acids. The V end was cut by 4 bases, the J end by 5 bases, with 11 bases between.

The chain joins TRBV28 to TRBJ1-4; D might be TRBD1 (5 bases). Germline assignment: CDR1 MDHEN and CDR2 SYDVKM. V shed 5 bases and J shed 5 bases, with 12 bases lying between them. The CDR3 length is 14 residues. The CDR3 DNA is TGTGCCAGCAGTCCGGGACGGTTCAATGAAAAACTGTTTTTT. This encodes CASSPGRFNEKLFF.

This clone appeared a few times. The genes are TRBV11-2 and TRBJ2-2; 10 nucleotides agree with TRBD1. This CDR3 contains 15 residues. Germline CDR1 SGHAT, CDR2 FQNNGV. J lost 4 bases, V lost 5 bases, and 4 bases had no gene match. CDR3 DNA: TGTGCCAGCAGCCCGGGACAGGGGTTCACCGGGGAGCTGTTTTTT. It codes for CASSPGQGFTGELFF. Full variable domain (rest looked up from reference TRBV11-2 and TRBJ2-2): EAGVAQSPRYKIIEKRQSVAFWCNPISGHATLYWYQQILGQGPKLLIQFQNNGVVDDSQLPKDRFSAERLKGVDSTLKIQPAKLEDSAVYLCASSPGQGFTGELFFGEGSRLTVL.

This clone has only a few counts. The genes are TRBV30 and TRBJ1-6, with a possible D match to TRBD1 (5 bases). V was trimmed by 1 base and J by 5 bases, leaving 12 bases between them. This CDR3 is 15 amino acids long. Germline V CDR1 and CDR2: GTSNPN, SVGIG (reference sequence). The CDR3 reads CAWSGRGTNNSPLHF. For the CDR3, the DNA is TGTGCCTGGAGTGGGAGGGGAACGAATAATTCACCCCTCCACTTT.

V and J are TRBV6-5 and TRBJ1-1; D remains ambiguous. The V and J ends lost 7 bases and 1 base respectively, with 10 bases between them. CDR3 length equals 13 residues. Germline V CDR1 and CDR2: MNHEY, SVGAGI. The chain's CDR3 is CASTYARNTEAFF. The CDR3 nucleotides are TGTGCCAGCACCTACGCACGGAACACTGAAGCTTTCTTT.

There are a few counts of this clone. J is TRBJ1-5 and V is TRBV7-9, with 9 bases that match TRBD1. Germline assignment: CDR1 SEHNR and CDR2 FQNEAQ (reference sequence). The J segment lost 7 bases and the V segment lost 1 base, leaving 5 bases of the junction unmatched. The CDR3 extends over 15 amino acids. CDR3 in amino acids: CASSLGTGADQPQHF. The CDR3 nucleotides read TGTGCCAGCAGCTTAGGGACAGGGGCGGACCAGCCCCAGCATTTT.

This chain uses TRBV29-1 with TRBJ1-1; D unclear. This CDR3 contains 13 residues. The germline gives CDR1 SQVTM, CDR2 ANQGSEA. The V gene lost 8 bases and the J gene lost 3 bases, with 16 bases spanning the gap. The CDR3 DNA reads TGCAGCTATACAGCTAACTACTACACTGAAGCTTTCTTT. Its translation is CSYTANYYTEAFF.

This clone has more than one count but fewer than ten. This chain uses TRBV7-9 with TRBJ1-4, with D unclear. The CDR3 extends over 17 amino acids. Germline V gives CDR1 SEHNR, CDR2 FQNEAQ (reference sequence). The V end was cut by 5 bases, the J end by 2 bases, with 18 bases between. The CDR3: CASSLTPEGTTNEKLFF. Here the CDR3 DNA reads TGTGCCAGCAGCCTTACCCCTGAGGGCACGACTAATGAAAAACTGTTTTTT.